One sample yielded the 26 T cell receptor beta chains listed below, sequenced in a study of Graves' ophthalmopathy and Graves' hyperthyroidism. RNA transcripts yielded amplified TCR beta CDR3 regions. HTBI primers were employed in first-round RT-PCR, then a second-round multiplex PCR followed. TCRdb fed the multiplex PCR reads into MiXCR, producing one record per CDR3 protein. The sample carries about 600,000 distinct CDR3 sequences, less than 40% recorded once. What was sequenced was peripheral blood or thyroid tissue (not recorded which). These receptors all come from an adult man with Graves' hyperthyroidism.

The gene calls are TRBV20-1 and TRBJ1-4; maybe TRBD1 (6 bases). In germline, CDR1 is DFQATT, CDR2 SNEGSKA (reference sequence). V was pared by 5 bases and J by 4 bases, with 17 bases between. This CDR3 region has 15 residues. CDR3 sequence reads: CSAPKGGDHNEKLFF. DNA for the CDR3: TGCAGTGCTCCTAAGGGGGGGGACCATAATGAAAAACTGTTTTTT.

V and J are TRBV14 and TRBJ1-1; D might be TRBD1 (6 bases). Trimming removed 5 bases at V and 10 bases at J, with 14 bases between. Per the germline V gene, CDR1 is SGHDN and CDR2 is FVKESK. This CDR3 is built from 12 residues. The CDR3 DNA is TGTGCCAGCAGCGCCAACAGGGTGGGAGCTTTCTTT. It encodes CASSANRVGAFF.

The chain uses TRBV2 and TRBJ2-2, with a weak D call TRBD1 (5 bases). Germline loops: CDR1 SNHLY, CDR2 FYNNEI. CDR3 length: 16 amino acids. V shed 3 bases and J shed 7 bases, with 18 bases lying between them. The CDR3 region is CASSDGQGGTGGELFF. The CDR3 DNA sequence: TGTGCCAGCAGTGACGGGCAGGGTGGTACTGGCGGGGAGCTGTTTTTT. Full variable domain (missing parts from reference TRBV2 and TRBJ2-2): EPEVTQTPSHQVTQMGQEVILRCVPISNHLYFYWYRQILGQKVEFLVSFYNNEISEKSEIFDDQFSVERPDGSNFTLKIRSTKLEDSAMYFCASSDGQGGTGGELFFGEGSRLTVL.

CDR3: CANSDRDVNNEQFF. CDR3 bases: TGTGCCAACTCCGACCGGGACGTAAACAATGAGCAGTTCTTC. The V and J genes are TRBV10-3 and TRBJ2-5; D might be TRBD1 or TRBD2, each matching 5 bases. TRBJ2-1 matches the DNA end more closely, so the J call is doubtful. The CDR3 is 14 amino acids. CDR1 is ENHRY, CDR2 SYGVKD, per germline.

Turning to this clonotype: Mismatch with germline at one junction end may stem from a read error. In DNA form, the CDR3 reads TGCGCCAGCAGATTGGCAGGGACGACCTACGAGCAGTACTTC. Its translation is CASRLAGTTYEQYF. The chain is built from TRBV5-1 and TRBJ2-7; D is possibly TRBD1 or TRBD2 (5 bases each). This CDR3 comprises 14 residues. The V gene's germline CDR1 is SGHRS and CDR2 YFSETQ.

This clonotype occurred a few times. The rearrangement links TRBV5-1 to TRBJ1-4; the match to TRBD1 covers 8 bases. This CDR3 is built from 12 residues. Losses at the gene ends were 5 bases for V and 8 bases for J; bases not matched to a gene: 2. Germline loops: CDR1 SGHRS, CDR2 YFSETQ. The CDR3 sequence is CASRTGEEKLFF. The CDR3 coding sequence is TGCGCCAGCAGGACAGGGGAGGAAAAACTGTTTTTT.

A remark on this clonotype: As the CDR3 is not closed by the conserved phenylalanine or tryptophan, this likely results from a read error. Because the CDR3's place on the DNA is in doubt, the DNA is left out and the CDR3 is given as listed by TCRdb. This sequence joins TRBV7-4 and TRBJ2-7; the D call of TRBD2 is as the table states it, not checked on the DNA. The CDR3 has 9 amino acids, counting both end residues. Germline V gene lookup returns CDR1 SGHVT and CDR2 SQSDAQ. CDR3 amino acids: CASSRSGTS.

The chain uses TRBV2 and TRBJ2-5, with D possibly called TRBD1 or TRBD2 (5 bases each). The germline gives CDR1 SNHLY, CDR2 FYNNEI. The CDR3 consists of 13 residues. The CDR3 sequence is CARVPGPQETQYF. In DNA form, the CDR3 reads TGTGCTAGAGTCCCGGGACCGCAAGAGACCCAGTACTTC.

This clonotype was detected many times. The chain combines TRBV2 with TRBJ1-4; D call uncertain. Looked up from germline, CDR1 is SNHLY and CDR2 is FYNNEI. Trimming pared 3 bases from V and 8 bases from J, leaving 10 bases between. The CDR3 sequence is 13 residues long. The DNA of the CDR3 is TGTGCCAGCAGTGAGTCCGGGAGAGAAAAACTGTTTTTT. This encodes CASSESGREKLFF.

This sequence joins TRBV12-3 or TRBV12-4 and TRBJ2-3, with 8 bases that match TRBD2. The junction had 10 bases not matched to a gene; V was cut back by 4 bases and J by 1 base. The CDR3 is 17 amino acids. CDR3 sequence reads: CASSSGYSGDRTDTQYF. In DNA, the CDR3 is TGTGCCAGCAGTTCTGGGTATAGCGGGGACCGCACAGATACGCAGTATTTT.

This clonotype has ten or more counts. This chain connects TRBV6-1 to TRBJ1-6, with 10 bases aligning to TRBD1. Per the germline V gene, CDR1 is MNHNS and CDR2 is SASEGT. V was clipped by 1 base and J by 8 bases; unmatched bases: 5. The CDR3 is 16 residues long. The CDR3 coding sequence is TGTGCCAGCAGTGAAGTGTGGACAGGGGGTTATTCACCCCTCCACTTT. It is translated as CASSEVWTGGYSPLHF.

V usage is TRBV2 and J usage is TRBJ2-7; 10 positions agree with TRBD2. Per germline, CDR1 SNHLY and CDR2 FYNNEI. J lost 4 bases, V lost 6 bases, and 6 bases had no gene match. The CDR3 totals 14 residues. CDR3 sequence (DNA): TGTGCCAGCAGCCTAGGACTAGCGGTGTACGAGCAGTACTTC. It specifies CASSLGLAVYEQYF.

In its sample, this clonotype was seen many times. The chain carries TRBV4-1 and TRBJ1-2, with D maybe TRBD1 (6 bases). V dropped 0 bases and J dropped 7 bases, with 12 bases sitting between them. The germline V gene encodes CDR1 MGHRA and CDR2 YSYEKL. The CDR3 covers 14 residues. Written as DNA, the CDR3 is TGCGCCAGCAGCCAAGACACAGGGTTGAGTGGCTACACCTTC. It encodes CASSQDTGLSGYTF.

This clonotype was counted ten times or more. The rearrangement joins TRBV6-2 or TRBV6-3 to TRBJ1-1, with 7 bases aligning to TRBD1. The trim removed 6 bases at V and 4 bases at J, leaving 8 bases unmatched. The CDR3 is 14 residues long. In germline, CDR1 is MNHEY, CDR2 SVGEGT. The CDR3: CASRNRGGGTEAFF. In nucleotides, the CDR3 is TGTGCCAGCAGAAACAGGGGTGGAGGCACTGAAGCTTTCTTT.

For this clonotype: Since a much larger clone is just one base distant, this may be a read error. The chain is built from TRBV6-1 and TRBJ1-2, with D perhaps TRBD1 (5 bases). Per the germline V gene, CDR1 is MNHNS and CDR2 is SASEGT. Trimming stripped 6 bases from V and 2 bases from J, with 22 bases between. The CDR3 extends over 17 amino acids. CDR3 region: CASRSVRRGRANYGYTF. In nucleotides, the CDR3 is TGTGCCAGCAGATCGGTTCGGCGGGGCAGGGCAAACTATGGCTACACCTTC.

This sequence joins TRBV11-2 and TRBJ1-3; weak D call: TRBD1 (6 bases). The germline V gene encodes CDR1 SGHAT and CDR2 FQNNGV. V was cut by 0 bases and J by 5 bases, with 11 bases left in between. The length of the CDR3 is 15 residues. As DNA, the CDR3 is TGTGCCAGCAGCTTAGATTCAGGGGACCGAAACACCATATATTTT. It specifies CASSLDSGDRNTIYF.

This clonotype was seen at least ten times. This chain connects TRBV20-1 to TRBJ2-7, with D hard to call. Germline V gene lookup returns CDR1 DFQATT and CDR2 SNEGSKA (reference sequence). The CDR3 is 13 amino acids. The V and J ends lost 3 bases and 2 bases respectively, with 11 bases between them. The CDR3 nucleotides are TGCAGTGCTAGCTCGCCTACCACCTACGAGCAGTACTTC. This sequence encodes CSASSPTTYEQYF.

Notes on this clonotype: A much larger clone is a single base away; this may be a read error. The chain links TRBV6-2 or TRBV6-3 to TRBJ2-7; weak D call: TRBD2 (5 bases). Trimming took off 8 bases at V and 2 bases at J, with 13 bases between the two ends. This CDR3 has 13 amino acids. From germline, CDR1 is MNHEY and CDR2 SVGEGT. The CDR3 DNA follows: TGTGCCAGCGGCTTTAGCGCTCCCTACGAGCAGTACTTC. Protein sequence: CASGFSAPYEQYF.

The chain couples TRBV29-1 to TRBJ2-7; 15 bases are a match to TRBD2. The germline gives CDR1 SQVTM, CDR2 ANQGSEA. The CDR3 consists of 15 residues. Losses at the gene ends were 3 bases for V and 3 bases for J; bases not matched to a gene: 3. CDR3 residues: CSVEGTSGGSYEQYF. The CDR3 DNA follows: TGCAGCGTTGAGGGGACTAGCGGGGGGAGCTACGAGCAGTACTTC.

V and J are TRBV24-1 and TRBJ2-5, with 10 bases matching TRBD2. The ends lost 5 bases at V and 5 bases at J; junction bases unmatched: 10. Germline CDR1 KGHDR, CDR2 SFDVKD. The CDR3 has 16 amino acids. The CDR3 protein is CATSAASGGLGETQYF. CDR3 bases: TGTGCCACCAGTGCAGCTAGCGGGGGTCTCGGGGAGACCCAGTACTTC.

This clonotype was recorded at least ten times. One junction end disagrees with the germline gene, perhaps due to a read error. J is TRBJ2-2 and V is TRBV7-7, with D unclear. This CDR3 is 13 amino acids long. The V gene's germline CDR1 is SSHAT and CDR2 FNYEAQ (reference sequence). The CDR3 region has the DNA TGTGCTAGCAGCTTTTCGCCCACCGGGGAGCTGTTTTTT. Its protein product is CASSFSPTGELFF.

In this sample, this clonotype turned up many times. This sequence joins TRBV9 and TRBJ2-7; no definite D call. This CDR3 is 13 amino acids long. Germline V gene data show CDR1 as SGDLS and CDR2 as YYNGEE. Trimming took off 3 bases at V and 0 bases at J, with 7 bases between the two ends. The CDR3 DNA sequence: TGTGCCAGCAGCGACGAAATCTCCTACGAGCAGTACTTC. Translation gives CASSDEISYEQYF.

This clonotype was counted many times. This sequence joins TRBV9 and TRBJ1-5, with D maybe TRBD1 (5 bases). V lost 4 bases and J 5 bases, leaving 16 bases between the germline ends. Germline CDR1 and CDR2: SGDLS and YYNGEE. CDR3 length: 15 amino acids. The CDR3 DNA reads as TGTGCCAGCAGCATAGCTCCGGGGGTCGATCAGCCCCAGCATTTT. Protein sequence: CASSIAPGVDQPQHF.

The V and J genes are TRBV10-3 and TRBJ2-5; D ambiguous. With 0 bases removed from V and 14 bases from J, the gap between germline ends came to 13 bases. The length of the CDR3 is 12 residues. The V gene's germline CDR1 is ENHRY and CDR2 SYGVKD. The CDR3 DNA sequence: TGTGCCATCAGTGAGTCGGGGTTTCTCAATTACTTC. This codes for CAISESGFLNYF.

In its sample, this clonotype was seen a few times. The chain employs TRBV24-1 and TRBJ2-3, with TRBD2 as a possible D gene (5 bases). The CDR3 extends over 15 amino acids. The V gene's germline CDR1 is KGHDR and CDR2 SFDVKD. Trimming pared 0 bases from V and 0 bases from J, leaving 6 bases between. The CDR3 loop reads CATSDLGLSTDTQYF. The CDR3 DNA reads as TGTGCCACCAGTGATTTGGGACTGAGCACAGATACGCAGTATTTT.

This chain links TRBV3-1 with TRBJ2-7; no clear D. Germline loops: CDR1 LGHDT, CDR2 YNNKEL (reference sequence). The CDR3 is 11 residues long. V was pared by 3 bases and J by 6 bases, with 6 bases between. The CDR3 sequence is CASSHYSEQYF. CDR3 coding DNA: TGTGCCAGCAGCCACTATAGCGAGCAGTACTTC.